This TCR beta chain is from a study of Tregs in tolerant kidney transplant recipients. To note about this clone: Its target is unknown.

This table comes from immunoSEQ multiplex PCR, and its TCRdb copy is limited to in-frame clones, with some not included. The repertoire consists of roughly 68,000 clones, with 84% occurring once and the leading ten covering 3.5% to 5.5%. V was pared by 6 bases and J by 4 bases, with 10 bases of the junction left unmatched. The CDR3 runs to 15 residues. Germline values: CDR1 MNHNY, CDR2 SVGAGI (reference sequence). Study results and limitations: Expanding Tregs on activated donor B cells appeared to best identify donor-specific TCRbeta clones. Findings come from small patient numbers and require larger validation.

The TCR sequence derives from a human donor in good health. V is TRBV6-6 and J is TRBJ2-7; 9 bases are a match to TRBD2. Sample: CD4+ T cells from blood. As DNA, the CDR3 is TGTGCCAGCAGGTTGGACGGGACTAGCATTTACGAGCAGTACTTC. Its protein is CASRLDGTSIYEQYF.